Below are 10 T cell receptor beta chains sequenced from a single sample in a study of blood T cell repertoires in COVID-19. Here immunoSEQ multiplex PCR was the method, and the copy in TCRdb shows in-frame clones only, minus some. The sample carries about 210,000 clones, 92% recorded once. Sequencing was done on a sample of peripheral blood. These receptors all stem from a man aged 30 to 39 with acute or convalescent COVID-19.

This clone appeared once. The rearrangement joins TRBV2 to TRBJ2-5; 9 nucleotides line up with TRBD1. This CDR3 has 15 residues. In germline, CDR1 is SNHLY, CDR2 FYNNEI. Trimming cost V 5 bases and J 5 bases; bases outside gene matches: 9. CDR3 protein: CASSSMGQGFETQYF. The CDR3 region has the DNA TGTGCCAGCAGTAGTATGGGACAGGGTTTTGAGACCCAGTACTTC.

The count of this clone is one. This chain links TRBV28 with TRBJ1-1; possibly TRBD1 for D (5 bases). CDR3 size: 15 residues. The V end was cut by 8 bases, the J end by 1 base, with 17 bases between. Germline values: CDR1 MDHEN, CDR2 SYDVKM. CDR3 DNA sequence: TGTGCCAGCCTGCGGCAGGGTGTTGCGAACACTGAAGCTTTCTTT. Its protein product is CASLRQGVANTEAFF.

The chain recombines TRBV12-3 or TRBV12-4 with TRBJ1-2; D call uncertain. Trimming shortened V by 9 bases and J by 6 bases, and 11 bases separated the two germline ends. The CDR3 is 11 residues long. The CDR3 nucleotides are TGTGCCAGTAGAAGCTCCGATGGCTACACCTTC. Its protein product is CASRSSDGYTF.

The V and J genes are TRBV30 and TRBJ2-3, with 7 bases aligning to TRBD1. The germline CDR1 and CDR2 sequences are GTSNPN and SVGIG (reference sequence). Trimming cost V 3 bases and J 0 bases; bases outside gene matches: 6. This CDR3 is 15 amino acids long. The CDR3 DNA sequence: TGTGCCTGGAGAGGAACAGGGGCTAGCACAGATACGCAGTATTTT. It codes for CAWRGTGASTDTQYF.

The J gene is TRBJ2-7, the V gene TRBV5-1; 7 nucleotides line up with TRBD1. The CDR3 covers 15 residues. The germline CDR1 and CDR2 sequences are SGHRS and YFSETQ. V dropped 4 bases and J dropped 4; count of bases not matched to a gene: 11. CDR3 loop: CASSVDPGTVYEQYF. CDR3 DNA sequence: TGCGCCAGCAGCGTAGACCCAGGGACAGTTTACGAGCAGTACTTC.

This sequence joins TRBV29-1 and TRBJ2-7; weak D call: TRBD2 (6 bases). Germline V CDR1 and CDR2: SQVTM, ANQGSEA. Trimming left V 4 bases short and J 3 bases short, with 13 bases between. The CDR3 has 13 residues. CDR3 region: CSVGFLGLYEQYF. The CDR3 DNA follows: TGCAGCGTTGGATTTCTGGGACTCTACGAGCAGTACTTC.

The CDR3 nucleotides read TGTGCCAGCAGTGAACGAGCTAACTATGGCTACACCTTC. As protein: CASSERANYGYTF. This chain joins TRBV2 and TRBJ1-2; no clear D gene. Germline CDR1 is SNHLY and CDR2 is FYNNEI. V shed 2 bases and J shed 0 bases, with 4 bases lying between them. The CDR3 has 13 amino acids.

The rearrangement joins TRBV5-1 to TRBJ2-5, with 8 bases that match TRBD1. CDR1 is SGHRS and CDR2 is YFSETQ in the germline V gene. The CDR3 spans 16 residues. Trimming took 0 bases from V and 5 from J; bases not matched to a gene: 9. The CDR3 DNA sequence: TGCGCCAGCAGCTTGGGACAGGGGCCCCTCGGGGAGACCCAGTACTTC. This codes for CASSLGQGPLGETQYF.

This chain joins TRBV7-9 and TRBJ2-3; 7 positions agree with TRBD2. The CDR3 extends over 14 amino acids. Germline loops: CDR1 SEHNR, CDR2 FQNEAQ (reference sequence). Unmatched junction bases numbered 13, after V lost 5 bases and J lost 11 bases. The chain's CDR3 is CASSGLGTDYKQYF. For the CDR3, the DNA is TGTGCCAGCAGCGGACTAGGGACCGACTATAAGCAGTATTTT.

The chain is built from TRBV18 and TRBJ2-5, with TRBD2 identical over 9 bases. The length of the CDR3 is 15 residues. The V segment lost 3 bases and the J segment 4 bases; nucleotides outside the gene matches: 6. Germline loops: CDR1 KGHSH, CDR2 LQKENI. DNA of the CDR3: TGTGCCAGCTCACCGCTAGCGGGGTCGGGAGAGACCCAGTACTTC. This translates into CASSPLAGSGETQYF.